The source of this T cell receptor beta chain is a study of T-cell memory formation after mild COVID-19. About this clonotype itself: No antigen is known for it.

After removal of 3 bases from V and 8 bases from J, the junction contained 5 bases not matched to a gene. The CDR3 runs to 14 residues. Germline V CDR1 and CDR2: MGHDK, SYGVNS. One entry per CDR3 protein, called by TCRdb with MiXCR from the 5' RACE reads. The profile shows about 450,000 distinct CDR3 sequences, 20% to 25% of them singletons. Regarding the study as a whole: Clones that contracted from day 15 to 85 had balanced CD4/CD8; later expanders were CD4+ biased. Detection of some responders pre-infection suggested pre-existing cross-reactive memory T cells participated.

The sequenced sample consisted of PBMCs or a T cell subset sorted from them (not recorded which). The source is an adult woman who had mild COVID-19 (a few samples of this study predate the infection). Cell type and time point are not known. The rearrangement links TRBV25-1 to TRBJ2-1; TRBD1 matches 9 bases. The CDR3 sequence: CASSDQQGADEQFF. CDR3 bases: TGTGCCAGCAGTGATCAACAGGGGGCGGATGAGCAGTTCTTC.